This T cell receptor beta chain derives from a study of blood T cell repertoires in COVID-19. Study context: Nucleic acid was either cDNA or gDNA, and it came from T cells, B-cell-depleted T cells, or PBMCs.

Source study methods: Reference gene primer amplification yielded estimated nucleated cell counts. Assay used: immunoSEQ multiplex PCR; TCRdb lists only in-frame clones, some missing. For V, J and clone size, that table is used; D and trimming come from the DNA. This repertoire shows 87,000 or so clones, 87% found once; its top ten account for 6% to 9.5%. Per germline, CDR1 LNHDA and CDR2 SQIVND (reference sequence). Unmatched junction bases numbered 8, after V lost 11 bases and J lost 1 base. The CDR3 consists of 13 residues. The sequence was collected from a human donor with acute or convalescent COVID-19. The donor label of this sample is uncertain. V usage is TRBV19 and J usage is TRBJ2-7; 7 bases line up with TRBD2. Sequences were obtained from peripheral blood. The CDR3 nucleotides are TGTGCCGGGACTCGGGGGGTATCCTACGAGCAGTACTTC. Amino acids: CAGTRGVSYEQYF.